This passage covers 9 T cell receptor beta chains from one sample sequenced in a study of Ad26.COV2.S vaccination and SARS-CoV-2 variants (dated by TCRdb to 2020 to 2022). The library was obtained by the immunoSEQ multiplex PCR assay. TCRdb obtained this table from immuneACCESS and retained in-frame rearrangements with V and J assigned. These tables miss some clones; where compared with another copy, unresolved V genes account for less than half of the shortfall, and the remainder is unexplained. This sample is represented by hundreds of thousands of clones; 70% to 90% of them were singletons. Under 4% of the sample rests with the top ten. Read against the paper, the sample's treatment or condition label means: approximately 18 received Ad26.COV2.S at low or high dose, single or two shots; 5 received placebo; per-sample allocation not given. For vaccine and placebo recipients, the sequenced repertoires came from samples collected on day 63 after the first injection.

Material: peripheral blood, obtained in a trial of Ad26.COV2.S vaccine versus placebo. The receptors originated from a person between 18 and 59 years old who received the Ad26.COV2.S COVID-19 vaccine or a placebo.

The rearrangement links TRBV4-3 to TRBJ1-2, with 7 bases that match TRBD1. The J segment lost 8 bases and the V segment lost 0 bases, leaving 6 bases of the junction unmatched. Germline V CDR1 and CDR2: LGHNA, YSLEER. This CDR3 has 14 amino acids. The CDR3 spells CASSQETGLEGYTF. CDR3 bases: TGCGCCAGCAGCCAAGAGACAGGGTTGGAAGGCTACACCTTC.

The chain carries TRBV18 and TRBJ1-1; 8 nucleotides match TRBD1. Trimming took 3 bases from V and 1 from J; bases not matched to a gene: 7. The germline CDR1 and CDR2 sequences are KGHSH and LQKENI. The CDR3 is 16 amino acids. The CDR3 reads CASSPRGQGSNTEAFF. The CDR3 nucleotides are TGTGCCAGCTCACCCCGAGGACAGGGATCGAACACTGAAGCTTTCTTT.

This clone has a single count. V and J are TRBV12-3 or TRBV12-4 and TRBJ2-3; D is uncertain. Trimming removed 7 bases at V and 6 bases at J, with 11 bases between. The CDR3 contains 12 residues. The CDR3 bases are TGTGCCAGCAACAAAGTAGGGGATACGCAGTATTTT. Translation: CASNKVGDTQYF.

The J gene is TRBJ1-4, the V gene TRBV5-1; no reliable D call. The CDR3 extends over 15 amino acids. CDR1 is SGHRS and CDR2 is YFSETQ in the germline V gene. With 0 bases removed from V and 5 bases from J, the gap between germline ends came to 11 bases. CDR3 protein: CASSLAGSINEKLFF. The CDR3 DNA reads TGCGCCAGCAGCTTGGCGGGCAGCATCAATGAAAAACTGTTTTTT. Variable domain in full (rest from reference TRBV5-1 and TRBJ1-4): KAGVTQTPRYLIKTRGQQVTLSCSPISGHRSVSWYQQTPGQGLQFLFEYFSETQRNKGNFPGRFSGRQFSNSRSEMNVSTLELGDSALYLCASSLAGSINEKLFFGSGTQLSVL.

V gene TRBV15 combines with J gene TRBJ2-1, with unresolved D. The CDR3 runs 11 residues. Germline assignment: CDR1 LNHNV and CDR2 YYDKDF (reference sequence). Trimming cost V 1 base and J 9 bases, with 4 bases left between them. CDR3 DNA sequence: TGTGCCACCAGCAGAGTGGGTGAGCAGTTCTTC. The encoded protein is CATSRVGEQFF.

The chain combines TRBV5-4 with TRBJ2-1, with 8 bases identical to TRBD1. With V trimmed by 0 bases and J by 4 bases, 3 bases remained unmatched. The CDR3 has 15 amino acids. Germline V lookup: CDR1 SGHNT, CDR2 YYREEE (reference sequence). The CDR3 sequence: CASSLGQGQYNEQFF. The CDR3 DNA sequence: TGTGCCAGCAGCTTGGGACAGGGGCAATACAATGAGCAGTTCTTC.

The CDR3 coding sequence is TGTGCCTGGAGTCCCGAGACCCCGAGCATTCAGTACTTC. Translation gives CAWSPETPSIQYF. The chain has TRBV30 and TRBJ2-4; no firm D call. CDR1 GTSNPN and CDR2 SVGIG come from the germline V gene (reference sequence). This CDR3 region has 13 residues. The V end lost 2 bases, the J end lost 9 bases, and 14 bases lay between the germline ends.

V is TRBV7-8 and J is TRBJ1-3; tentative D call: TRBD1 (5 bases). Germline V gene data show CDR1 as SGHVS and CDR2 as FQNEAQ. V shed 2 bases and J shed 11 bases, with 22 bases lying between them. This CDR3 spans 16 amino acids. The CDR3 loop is CASSLNRARAAAAIYF. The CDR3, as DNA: TGTGCCAGCAGCTTAAATAGAGCCAGGGCCGCCGCGGCCATATATTTT.

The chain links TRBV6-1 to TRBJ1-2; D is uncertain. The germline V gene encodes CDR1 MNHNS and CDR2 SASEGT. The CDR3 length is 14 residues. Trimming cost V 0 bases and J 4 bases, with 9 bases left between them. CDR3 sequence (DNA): TGTGCCAGCAGTGAAGCAGAGATCCCCTATGGCTACACCTTC. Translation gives CASSEAEIPYGYTF.